This T cell receptor (beta chain) was found in a study of T cell responses to AZD1222 COVID-19 vaccine. Across the study: Researchers grouped second doses given at about 4 or about 12 weeks into one pool.

Sequencing was performed with immunoSEQ multiplex PCR; in TCRdb, only in-frame clones are kept and a portion is missing. The sample holds 140,000 to 150,000 clones, more than 75% seen once. There are 11 residues in the CDR3. V shed 7 bases and J shed 4 bases, with 7 bases lying between them. Germline loops: CDR1 MNHEY, CDR2 SVGAGI. Sequenced here: peripheral blood, sampled on day 0 of AZD1222 vaccination. The TCR sequence derives from an adult in good health. The gene calls are TRBV6-5 and TRBJ1-2; D is unresolved. In DNA, the CDR3 is TGTGCCAGCAAGGCGGCCTATGGCTACACCTTC. This gives the protein CASKAAYGYTF.